This entry features one T cell receptor beta chain sequence. This sample is drawn from a study of CD8 T cells in Susac syndrome. An input of about 0.5 to 1 ug of RNA was subjected to reverse transcription using random hexamers. From the immunoSEQ multiplex PCR reads, TCRdb called clonotypes with MiXCR, one entry per CDR3 protein. The profile shows approximately 160,000 distinct CDR3 sequences, roughly 95% of them singletons. This TCR was sampled from a human donor with multiple sclerosis. Sequenced: CD4+ T cells from PBMCs.

CDR3 residues: CASSVGASGSTGAGELFF. The CDR3 coding sequence is TGTGCCAGCAGCGTAGGGGCTAGCGGGAGTACAGGAGCCGGGGAGCTGTTTTTT. V usage is TRBV9 and J usage is TRBJ2-2, with 10 bases that match TRBD2. CDR1 and CDR2 (germline): SGDLS, YYNGEE. The V segment lost 0 bases and the J segment 6 bases; nucleotides outside the gene matches: 11. This CDR3 region has 18 residues.